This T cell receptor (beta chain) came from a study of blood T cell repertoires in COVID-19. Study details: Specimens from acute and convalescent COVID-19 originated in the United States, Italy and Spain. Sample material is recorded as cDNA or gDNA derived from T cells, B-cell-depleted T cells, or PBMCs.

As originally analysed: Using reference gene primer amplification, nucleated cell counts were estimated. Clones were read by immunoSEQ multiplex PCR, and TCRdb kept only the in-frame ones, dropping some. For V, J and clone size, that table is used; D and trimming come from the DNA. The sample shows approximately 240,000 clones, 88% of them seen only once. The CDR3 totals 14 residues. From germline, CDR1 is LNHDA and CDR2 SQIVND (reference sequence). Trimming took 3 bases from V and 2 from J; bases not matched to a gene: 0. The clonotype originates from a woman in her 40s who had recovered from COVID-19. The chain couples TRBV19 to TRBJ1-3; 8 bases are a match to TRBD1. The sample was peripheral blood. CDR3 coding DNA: TGTGCCAGTAGTATGGACAGGGCTGGAAACACCATATATTTT. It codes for CASSMDRAGNTIYF.